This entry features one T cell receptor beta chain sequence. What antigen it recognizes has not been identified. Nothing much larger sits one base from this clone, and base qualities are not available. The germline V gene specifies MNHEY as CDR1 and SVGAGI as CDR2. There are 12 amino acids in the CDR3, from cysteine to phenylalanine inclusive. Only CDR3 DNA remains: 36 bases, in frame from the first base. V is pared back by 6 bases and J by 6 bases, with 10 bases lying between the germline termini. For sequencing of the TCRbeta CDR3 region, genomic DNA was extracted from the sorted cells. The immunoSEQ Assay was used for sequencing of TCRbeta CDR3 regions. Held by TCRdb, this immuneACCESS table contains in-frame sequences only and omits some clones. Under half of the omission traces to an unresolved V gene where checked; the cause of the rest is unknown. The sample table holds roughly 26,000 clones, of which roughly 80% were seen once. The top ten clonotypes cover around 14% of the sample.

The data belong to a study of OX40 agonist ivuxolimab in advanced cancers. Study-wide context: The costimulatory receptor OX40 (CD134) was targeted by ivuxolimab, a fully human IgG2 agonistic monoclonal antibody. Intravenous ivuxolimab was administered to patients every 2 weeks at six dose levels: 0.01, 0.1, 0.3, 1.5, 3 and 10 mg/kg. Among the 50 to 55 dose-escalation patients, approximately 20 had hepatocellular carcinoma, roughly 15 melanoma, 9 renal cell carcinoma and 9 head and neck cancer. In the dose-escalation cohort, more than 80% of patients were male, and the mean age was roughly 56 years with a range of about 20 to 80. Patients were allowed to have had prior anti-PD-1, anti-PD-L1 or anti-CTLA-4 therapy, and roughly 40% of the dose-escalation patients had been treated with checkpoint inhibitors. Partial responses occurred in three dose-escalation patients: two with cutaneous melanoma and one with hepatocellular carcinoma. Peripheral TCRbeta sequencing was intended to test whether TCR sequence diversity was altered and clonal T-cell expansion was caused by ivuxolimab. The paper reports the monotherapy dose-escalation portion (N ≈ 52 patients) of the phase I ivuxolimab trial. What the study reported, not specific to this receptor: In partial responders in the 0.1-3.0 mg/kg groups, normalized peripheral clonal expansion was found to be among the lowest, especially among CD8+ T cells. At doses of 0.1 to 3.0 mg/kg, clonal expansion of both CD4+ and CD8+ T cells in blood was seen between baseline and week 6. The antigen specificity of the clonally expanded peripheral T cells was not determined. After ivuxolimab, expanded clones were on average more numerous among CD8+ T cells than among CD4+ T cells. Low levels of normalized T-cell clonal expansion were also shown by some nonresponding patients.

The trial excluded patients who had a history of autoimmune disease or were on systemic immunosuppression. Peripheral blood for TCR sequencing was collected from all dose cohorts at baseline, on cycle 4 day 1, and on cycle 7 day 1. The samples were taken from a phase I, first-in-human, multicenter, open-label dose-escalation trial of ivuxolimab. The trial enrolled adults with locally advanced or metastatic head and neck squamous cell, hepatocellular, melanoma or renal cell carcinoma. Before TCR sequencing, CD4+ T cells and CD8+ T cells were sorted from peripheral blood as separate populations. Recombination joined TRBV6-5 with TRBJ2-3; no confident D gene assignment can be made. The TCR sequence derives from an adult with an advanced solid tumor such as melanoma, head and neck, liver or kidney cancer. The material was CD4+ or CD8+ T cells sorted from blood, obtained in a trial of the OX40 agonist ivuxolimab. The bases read TGTGCCAGCAGCCTCGCTATGGATACGCAGTATTTT. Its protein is CASSLAMDTQYF.